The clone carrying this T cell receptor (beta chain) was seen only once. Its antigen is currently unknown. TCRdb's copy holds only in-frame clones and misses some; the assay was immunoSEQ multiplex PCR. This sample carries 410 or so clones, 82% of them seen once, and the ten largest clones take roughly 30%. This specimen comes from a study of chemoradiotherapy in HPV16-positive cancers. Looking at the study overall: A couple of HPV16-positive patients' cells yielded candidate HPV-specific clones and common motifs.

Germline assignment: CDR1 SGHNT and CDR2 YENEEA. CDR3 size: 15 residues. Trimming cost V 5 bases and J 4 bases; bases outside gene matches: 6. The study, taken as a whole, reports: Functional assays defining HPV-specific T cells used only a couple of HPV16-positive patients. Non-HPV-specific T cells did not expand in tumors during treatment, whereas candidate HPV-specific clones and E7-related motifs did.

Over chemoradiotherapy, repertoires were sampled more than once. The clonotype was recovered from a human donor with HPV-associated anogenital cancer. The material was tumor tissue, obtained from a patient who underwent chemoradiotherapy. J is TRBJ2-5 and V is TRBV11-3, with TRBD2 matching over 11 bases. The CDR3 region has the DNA TGTGCCAGCAGCCTGGGACTAGCGGTCATAGAGACCCAGTACTTC. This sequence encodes CASSLGLAVIETQYF.